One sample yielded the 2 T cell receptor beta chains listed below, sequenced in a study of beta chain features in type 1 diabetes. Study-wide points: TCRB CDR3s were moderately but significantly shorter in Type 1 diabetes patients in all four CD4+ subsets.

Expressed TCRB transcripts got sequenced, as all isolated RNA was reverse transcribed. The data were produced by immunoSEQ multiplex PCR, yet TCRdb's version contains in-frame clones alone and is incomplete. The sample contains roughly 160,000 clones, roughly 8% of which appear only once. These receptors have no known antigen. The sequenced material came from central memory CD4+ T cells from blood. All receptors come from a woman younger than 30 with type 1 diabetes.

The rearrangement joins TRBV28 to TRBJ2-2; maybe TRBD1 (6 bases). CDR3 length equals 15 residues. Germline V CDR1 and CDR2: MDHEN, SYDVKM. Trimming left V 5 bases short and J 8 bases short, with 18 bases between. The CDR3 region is CASSATYRESGELFF. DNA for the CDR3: TGTGCCAGCAGTGCGACCTACAGGGAATCTGGGGAGCTGTTTTTT.

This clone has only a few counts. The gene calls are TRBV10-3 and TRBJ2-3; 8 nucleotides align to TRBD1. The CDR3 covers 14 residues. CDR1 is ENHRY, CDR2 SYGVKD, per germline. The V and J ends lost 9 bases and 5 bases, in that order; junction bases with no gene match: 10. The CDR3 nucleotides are TGTGCCATTCTCTACAGGGGGGTGAGAGATACGCAGTATTTT. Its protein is CAILYRGVRDTQYF.